This T cell receptor beta chain was profiled in a study of Graves' ophthalmopathy and Graves' hyperthyroidism. Trimming took off 9 bases at V and 3 bases at J, with 7 bases between the two ends. This CDR3 spans 11 amino acids. Germline V CDR1 and CDR2: KGHDR, SFDVKD. TCR beta CDR3 amplification used RNA transcripts. First-round RT-PCR relied on HTBI primers, and a second-round multiplex PCR came next. TCRdb re-called the multiplex PCR reads through MiXCR, storing one row per CDR3 protein. The table records roughly 400,000 distinct CDR3 sequences, 15% of them present only once. This clonotype was seen ten or more times. Participants with hyperthyroidism, aged 18 to 65, were newly diagnosed with under 2 months' duration. PBMCs originated in 7.5 to 10 ml of fresh peripheral blood.

The sequenced sample consisted of peripheral blood. The TCR was taken from a woman in her late teens or twenties with stable Graves' hyperthyroidism. V gene TRBV24-1 combines with J gene TRBJ1-2; tentative D call: TRBD1 (5 bases). Written as DNA, the CDR3 is TGTGCCACCGGGGACGACTATGGCTACACCTTC. Protein sequence: CATGDDYGYTF.